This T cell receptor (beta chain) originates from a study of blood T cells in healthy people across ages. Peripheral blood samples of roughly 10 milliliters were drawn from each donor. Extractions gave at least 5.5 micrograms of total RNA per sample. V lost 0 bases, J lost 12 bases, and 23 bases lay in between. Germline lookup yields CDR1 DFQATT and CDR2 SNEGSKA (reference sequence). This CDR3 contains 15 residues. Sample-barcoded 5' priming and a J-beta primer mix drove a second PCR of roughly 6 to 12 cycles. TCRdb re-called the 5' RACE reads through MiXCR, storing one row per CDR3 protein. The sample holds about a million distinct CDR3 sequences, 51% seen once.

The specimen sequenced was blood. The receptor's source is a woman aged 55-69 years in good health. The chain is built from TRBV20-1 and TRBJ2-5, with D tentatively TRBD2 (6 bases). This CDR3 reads CSARDGSSHYNEEYF. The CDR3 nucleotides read TGCAGTGCTAGAGACGGGAGCTCCCACTACAATGAGGAGTACTTC.